This passage covers 29 T cell receptor beta chains from one sample sequenced in a study of human T cells and chemical hapten exposure. The time point is: patch test 1, 2 weeks after DPC sensitization. Documented treatment: therapeutic diphenylcyclopropenone sensitization with weekly scalp DPC. One entry per CDR3 protein results from TCRdb running MiXCR on the RACE reads. The data contain over 85,000 distinct CDR3 sequences, around an eighth of them seen just once; the ten biggest clones take up approximately 2%. The sample here was whole blood, taken in connection with sensitization to the hapten diphenylcyclopropenone (DPC). The origin of the receptors is a woman between 40 and 50 years old with alopecia areata. Some clones in this sample may be carry-over from other donors' samples.

This clonotype was counted between two and nine times. This sequence joins TRBV18 and TRBJ2-5; D gene ambiguous. There are 15 residues in the CDR3. The V end was cut by 3 bases, the J end by 4 bases, with 15 bases between. Looked up from germline, CDR1 is KGHSH and CDR2 is LQKENI. The CDR3 nucleotides are TGTGCCAGCTCACCCCGCGAGGATTCCCGAGAGACCCAGTACTTC. Encoded protein: CASSPREDSRETQYF.

The V gene is TRBV5-4, the J gene TRBJ2-4, with a possible D match to TRBD1 (5 bases). With 2 bases removed from V and 0 bases from J, the gap between germline ends came to 12 bases. CDR3 length equals 16 residues. Germline V gives CDR1 SGHNT, CDR2 YYREEE (reference sequence). The CDR3 reads CASSLPDSLAKNIQYF. The DNA for the CDR3 is TGTGCCAGCAGCTTACCCGACAGTTTAGCCAAAAACATTCAGTACTTC.

The V and J genes are TRBV9 and TRBJ2-2; D tentatively fits TRBD1 or TRBD2 (6 bases each). Trimming shortened V by 4 bases and J by 6 bases, and 22 bases separated the two germline ends. In germline, CDR1 is SGDLS, CDR2 YYNGEE. The CDR3 totals 17 residues. CDR3 in amino acids: CASSPSTLRGGPGELFF. CDR3 DNA: TGTGCCAGCAGCCCTAGCACCCTAAGAGGGGGGCCCGGGGAGCTGTTTTTT.

This clonotype was observed a handful of times. The V gene is TRBV5-1, the J gene TRBJ2-7; 10 nucleotides agree with TRBD2. V trimming: 4 bases; J trimming: 6 bases; junction bases outside the gene matches: 13. CDR1 is SGHRS, CDR2 YFSETQ, per germline. This CDR3 is 16 amino acids long. The CDR3 spells CASSLSGLAGAGEQYF. The CDR3, as DNA: TGCGCCAGCAGCCTATCCGGGCTAGCGGGAGCTGGCGAGCAGTACTTC.

The table lists this clonotype with many counts. V gene TRBV12-3 or TRBV12-4 combines with J gene TRBJ1-2; 8 bases are shared with TRBD1. The CDR3 runs 13 residues. V shed 7 bases and J 7 bases; nucleotides not matched to a gene: 8. The CDR3 here is CASTWRGTGGYTF. In DNA, the CDR3 is TGTGCCAGCACCTGGAGGGGGACAGGTGGCTACACCTTC.

This clonotype was recorded many times. The chain uses TRBV20-1 and TRBJ2-3; 7 bases are shared with TRBD2. V dropped 3 bases and J dropped 7; count of bases not matched to a gene: 13. The CDR3 totals 15 residues. CDR1 and CDR2 from the germline V gene are DFQATT and SNEGSKA (reference sequence). CDR3 loop: CSASDRGLVLYTQYF. The CDR3 DNA is TGCAGTGCTAGTGACCGAGGACTAGTGTTGTATACGCAGTATTTT.

This clonotype showed up just a few times. Here the CDR3 reads CASSLSGRDGELFF. The CDR3, as DNA: TGTGCCAGCAGTCTCAGCGGGAGGGACGGGGAGCTGTTTTTT. The chain recombines TRBV28 with TRBJ2-2; TRBD2 matches 10 bases. Per germline, CDR1 MDHEN and CDR2 SYDVKM. CDR3 length: 14 amino acids. The ends lost 5 bases at V and 7 bases at J; junction bases unmatched: 4.

This clonotype was seen once. The V and J genes are TRBV5-6 and TRBJ2-5; D may match TRBD1 or TRBD2 (5 bases each). The CDR3 contains 15 residues. The V and J ends lost 5 bases and 7 bases respectively, with 21 bases between them. Per the germline V gene, CDR1 is SGHDT and CDR2 is YYEEEE. CDR3 in DNA: TGTGCCAGCAGTCTTCCCGGGACCACGTCGTTGACCCAGTACTTC. It codes for CASSLPGTTSLTQYF.

The table lists this clonotype with many counts. The chain has TRBV6-5 and TRBJ2-7, with D perhaps matching TRBD2 (5 bases). Germline V CDR1 and CDR2: MNHEY, SVGAGI. There are 15 residues in the CDR3. The V gene lost 8 bases and the J gene lost 3 bases, with 20 bases spanning the gap. The CDR3 reads CASSRPGTLFYEQYF. CDR3 sequence (DNA): TGTGCCAGCTCCCGGCCGGGAACACTCTTCTACGAGCAGTACTTC.

In its sample, this clonotype was seen many times. CDR3 DNA sequence: TGCAGCGTTGGGAGGACTAGCGATTACAATGAGCAGTTCTTC. Translation: CSVGRTSDYNEQFF. V and J are TRBV29-1 and TRBJ2-1; 9 bases agree with TRBD2. This CDR3 contains 14 residues. Germline V gene lookup returns CDR1 SQVTM and CDR2 ANQGSEA. Trimming removed 4 bases from V and 4 bases from J; junction bases left unmatched: 5.

The rearrangement uses TRBV7-2 and TRBJ2-5; 12 bases match TRBD2. The CDR3 totals 14 residues. Germline trimming cut 10 bases from V and 1 base from J; bases unmatched to any gene: 4. Germline CDR1 SGHTA, CDR2 FQGNSA. The CDR3 sequence is CATASGRGQETQYF. For the CDR3, the DNA is TGTGCCACCGCTAGCGGGAGGGGCCAAGAGACCCAGTACTTC.

This clonotype has only a few counts. The chain carries TRBV27 and TRBJ2-7, with 7 bases matching TRBD1. The V segment lost 2 bases and the J segment 3 bases; nucleotides outside the gene matches: 16. This CDR3 spans 18 amino acids. Germline-derived CDR1 and CDR2 are MNHEY and SMNVEV (reference sequence). The CDR3: CASSLAGTEYGGFYEQYF. CDR3 in DNA: TGTGCCAGCAGTTTAGCCGGGACAGAATACGGAGGTTTCTACGAGCAGTACTTC.

The chain carries TRBV6-6 and TRBJ2-7; TRBD1 aligns across 9 bases. The CDR3 loop spans 14 amino acids. J lost 3 bases, V lost 7 bases, and 7 bases had no gene match. CDR1 MNHNY and CDR2 SVGAGI come from the germline V gene (reference sequence). The CDR3 sequence: CASTPQGADYEQYF. The CDR3 DNA reads as TGTGCCAGCACCCCACAGGGGGCGGACTACGAGCAGTACTTC.

This clonotype was found a few times. The gene calls are TRBV12-3 or TRBV12-4 and TRBJ2-1; no definite D call. V was clipped by 1 base and J by 5 bases, with 6 bases between them. CDR3 size: 13 residues. In DNA, the CDR3 is TGTGCCAGCAGTTTAGGCAGAAACAATGAGCAGTTCTTC. It yields the protein CASSLGRNNEQFF.

This clonotype was seen a few times. The chain couples TRBV28 to TRBJ2-1, with 9 bases aligning to TRBD1. Germline CDR1 reads MDHEN; CDR2 reads SYDVKM. Trimming removed 5 bases from V and 9 bases from J; junction bases left unmatched: 11. The CDR3 contains 15 residues. The CDR3 DNA is TGTGCCAGCAGTCGTCCCGGGACAGGGAGGACTGAGCAGTTCTTC. Protein: CASSRPGTGRTEQFF.

The chain has TRBV2 and TRBJ2-1; no reliable D call. Per germline, CDR1 SNHLY and CDR2 FYNNEI. CDR3 size: 15 residues. With 2 bases removed from V and 9 bases from J, the gap between germline ends came to 17 bases. CDR3 sequence: CASSESLWVASEQFF. The CDR3 DNA follows: TGTGCCAGCAGTGAATCTCTCTGGGTAGCATCTGAGCAGTTCTTC. Together with reference TRBV2 and TRBJ2-1, the CDR3 gives the full variable domain: EPEVTQTPSHQVTQMGQEVILRCVPISNHLYFYWYRQILGQKVEFLVSFYNNEISEKSEIFDDQFSVERPDGSNFTLKIRSTKLEDSAMYFCASSESLWVASEQFFGPGTRLTVL.

This clonotype came up a few times. The chain carries TRBV28 and TRBJ2-7; 8 nucleotides line up with TRBD1. Germline V CDR1 and CDR2: MDHEN, SYDVKM. The CDR3 contains 14 residues. After removal of 5 bases from V and 4 bases from J, the junction contained 7 bases not matched to a gene. The CDR3 reads CASSPPRTGYEQYF. The CDR3 nucleotides are TGTGCCAGCAGTCCCCCTCGGACAGGGTACGAGCAGTACTTC.

V usage is TRBV6-6 and J usage is TRBJ2-3, with 9 positions matching TRBD1. Trimming at V came to 2 bases and at J to 0 bases, leaving 6 bases not matched to a gene. This CDR3 is built from 17 residues. Germline lookup yields CDR1 MNHNY and CDR2 SVGAGI (reference sequence). The CDR3 coding sequence is TGTGCCAGCAGTTACCGTACAGGGGGCACGAGCACAGATACGCAGTATTTT. Translation: CASSYRTGGTSTDTQYF.

This clonotype occurred a few times. V usage is TRBV4-2 and J usage is TRBJ2-2; 7 bases agree with TRBD2. Germline trimming cut 8 bases from V and 6 bases from J; bases unmatched to any gene: 9. The CDR3 covers 14 residues. CDR1 and CDR2 from the germline V gene are LGHNA and YNFKEQ. The chain's CDR3 is CASGKGEGAGELFF. The DNA of the CDR3 is TGTGCCAGCGGCAAAGGGGAGGGTGCCGGGGAGCTGTTTTTT.

This clonotype was picked up many times. This sequence joins TRBV4-3 and TRBJ2-5, with D hard to call. Trimming took off 1 base at V and 1 base at J, with 16 bases between the two ends. There are 17 residues in the CDR3. CDR1 and CDR2 (germline): LGHNA, YSLEER. CDR3 protein: CASSQGGRADLQETQYF. For the CDR3, the DNA is TGCGCCAGCAGCCAAGGAGGTAGGGCAGACCTCCAAGAGACCCAGTACTTC.

This clonotype was seen ten or more times. The chain uses TRBV7-6 and TRBJ2-1, with 11 bases that match TRBD2. The germline V gene has CDR1 SGHVS and CDR2 FNYEAQ. The V and J ends lost 3 bases and 2 bases, in that order; junction bases with no gene match: 6. This CDR3 spans 17 amino acids. CDR3 nucleotides: TGTGCCAGCAGCTTCCGACTAGCGGGAAGAACCTACAATGAGCAGTTCTTC. The encoded protein is CASSFRLAGRTYNEQFF. Complete variable domain (other parts from reference TRBV7-6 and TRBJ2-1): GAGVSQSPRYKVTKRGQDVALRCDPISGHVSLYWYRQALGQGPEFLTYFNYEAQQDKSGLPNDRFSAERPEGSISTLTIQRTEQRDSAMYRCASSFRLAGRTYNEQFFGPGTRLTVL.

This clonotype was seen once. V and J are TRBV11-1 and TRBJ2-7; D possibly corresponds to TRBD1 (5 bases). The V end lost 0 bases, the J end lost 3 bases, and 9 bases lay between the germline ends. This CDR3 is built from 14 residues. Germline V lookup: CDR1 SGHAT, CDR2 FQDESV (reference sequence). The CDR3 is CASSLAQGYYEQYF. In DNA, the CDR3 is TGTGCCAGCAGCTTAGCCCAGGGCTACTACGAGCAGTACTTC.

CDR3 sequence reads: CAISPLSGNEQFF. In DNA form, the CDR3 reads TGTGCCATCAGTCCCCTCAGTGGTAACGAGCAGTTCTTC. This chain joins TRBV10-3 and TRBJ2-1, with D hard to call. Germline assignment: CDR1 ENHRY and CDR2 SYGVKD. The CDR3 is 13 amino acids. The ends were cut back, 5 bases at V and 10 bases at J, with 15 bases in the middle.

The table lists this clonotype with a few counts. The chain uses TRBV5-4 and TRBJ2-1; 9 bases align to TRBD2. Germline trimming cut 5 bases from V and 0 bases from J; bases unmatched to any gene: 6. CDR1 SGHNT and CDR2 YYREEE come from the germline V gene (reference sequence). The CDR3 extends over 16 amino acids. The CDR3 spells CASRLEREASYNEQFF. CDR3 in DNA: TGTGCCAGCAGACTCGAGCGGGAGGCCTCCTACAATGAGCAGTTCTTC.

This clonotype was counted between two and nine times. The chain is built from TRBV5-1 and TRBJ2-5; 8 bases are a match to TRBD2. The CDR3 has 16 residues. V was clipped by 0 bases and J by 1 base; unmatched bases: 5. Germline CDR1 SGHRS, CDR2 YFSETQ. The DNA for the CDR3 is TGCGCCAGCAGCTTGGACGCGGGGGGCACCCAAGAGACCCAGTACTTC. It encodes CASSLDAGGTQETQYF.

This clonotype was observed a few times. The genes are TRBV6-2 or TRBV6-3 and TRBJ1-2, with no clear D. The CDR3 runs to 12 residues. V was trimmed by 5 bases and J by 5 bases, leaving 9 bases between them. The germline CDR1 and CDR2 sequences are MNHEY and SVGEGT. For the CDR3, the DNA is TGTGCCAGCAGTGATCAGTCTTATGGCTACACCTTC. Protein sequence: CASSDQSYGYTF.

This clonotype was counted at least ten times. The J gene is TRBJ2-1, the V gene TRBV3-1; TRBD2 agrees at 7 bases. This CDR3 spans 14 amino acids. The V gene's germline CDR1 is LGHDT and CDR2 YNNKEL (reference sequence). The junction had 12 bases not matched to a gene; V was cut back by 4 bases and J by 12 bases. CDR3 in amino acids: CASSRWDYPSGQFF. CDR3 DNA sequence: TGTGCCAGCAGCCGATGGGACTACCCCAGCGGGCAGTTCTTC.

The chain employs TRBV6-5 and TRBJ1-5; no clear D. V was clipped by 7 bases and J by 6 bases, with 7 bases between them. CDR3 length: 11 amino acids. CDR1 is MNHEY and CDR2 is SVGAGI in the germline V gene. The CDR3 spells CASTSGQPQHF. In nucleotides, the CDR3 is TGTGCCAGCACCTCTGGTCAGCCCCAGCATTTT.

This clonotype was found many times. The V gene is TRBV29-1, the J gene TRBJ1-2; possible D gene TRBD1, 5 bases. This CDR3 has 12 amino acids. The V gene lost 6 bases and the J gene lost 3 bases, with 11 bases spanning the gap. The germline V gene has CDR1 SQVTM and CDR2 ANQGSEA. Here the CDR3 reads CSVDDSYYGYTF. CDR3 DNA: TGCAGCGTCGACGACAGCTACTATGGCTACACCTTC.